This T cell receptor (beta chain) was sequenced in a study of CD8+CD57+ T cells in acquired aplastic anemia. For the study at large: Sorted CD4+ and CD8+ cells yielded DNA averaging around 3.2 ug.

This clonotype has ten or more counts. Its antigen is undetermined. Profiles of TCR beta VDJ and CDR3 were generated from a genomic DNA template. TCRdb itself ran the reads through MiXCR, one entry per CDR3 protein. The table shows approximately 190,000 distinct CDR3 sequences, with nearly 50% occurring only once. Sequenced patients had shown CD8+CD57+ cell expansion by flow cytometry. None of the patients had been given any therapy when their blood was sampled. Points from the study as a whole: With respect to CD8+ Simpson's diversity, patients and controls did not differ significantly. Fewer than 35 CD8+ CDR3 sequences occurred in both the patients and the controls.

The CDR3 runs to 16 residues. Unmatched junction bases numbered 10, after V lost 6 bases and J lost 9 bases. Germline loops: CDR1 MNHNS, CDR2 SASEGT. The receptor was isolated from a human donor with aplastic anemia. Input material: sorted CD4+, CD8+, or CD8+CD57+ T cells (not recorded which) from PBMCs. This sequence joins TRBV6-1 and TRBJ1-6, with 11 bases aligning to TRBD1. CDR3 region: CASRFQGQGASSPLHF. The CDR3 DNA is TGTGCCAGCAGGTTTCAAGGACAGGGGGCTTCTTCACCCCTCCACTTT.